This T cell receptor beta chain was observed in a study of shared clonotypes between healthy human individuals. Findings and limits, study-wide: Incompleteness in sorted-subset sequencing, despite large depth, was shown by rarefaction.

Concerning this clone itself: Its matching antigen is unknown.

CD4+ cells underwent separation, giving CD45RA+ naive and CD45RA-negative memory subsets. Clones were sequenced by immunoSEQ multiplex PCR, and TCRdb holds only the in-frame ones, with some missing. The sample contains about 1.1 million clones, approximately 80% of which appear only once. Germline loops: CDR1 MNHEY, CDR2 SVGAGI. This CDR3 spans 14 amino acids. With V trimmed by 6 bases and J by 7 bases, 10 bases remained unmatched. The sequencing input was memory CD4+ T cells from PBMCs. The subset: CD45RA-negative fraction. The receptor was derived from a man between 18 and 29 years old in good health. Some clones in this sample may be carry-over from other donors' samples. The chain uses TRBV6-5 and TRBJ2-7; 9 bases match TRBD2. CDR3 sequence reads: CASRHASGAWEQYF. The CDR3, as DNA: TGTGCCAGCAGACACGCTAGCGGGGCGTGGGAGCAGTACTTC.